The 18 T cell receptor beta chains listed next were all sequenced from one sample in a study of Ad26.COV2.S vaccination and SARS-CoV-2 variants. Treatment described: about 20 received Ad26.COV2.S at low or high dose, single or two shots; about five received placebo; per-sample allocation not given. Day 63 after the first injection of vaccine or placebo was the sampling time. Profiled with immunoSEQ multiplex PCR; TCRdb holds only in-frame clones, not every one. The sample has roughly 420,000 clones, around nine tenths seen once; the top ten hold about 3.5%. The sample consisted of peripheral blood, taken in a trial of Ad26.COV2.S vaccine versus placebo. The receptors come from a person aged 18 to 65 who received the Ad26.COV2.S COVID-19 vaccine or a placebo.

The rearrangement links TRBV12-3 or TRBV12-4 to TRBJ1-2; weak D call: TRBD1 (5 bases). V lost 4 bases and J lost 6, with 12 bases in between. The CDR3 contains 13 residues. CDR3 residues: CASSYGAADGYTF. CDR3 DNA: TGTGCCAGCAGTTACGGGGCAGCAGATGGCTACACCTTC.

The V and J genes are TRBV10-3 and TRBJ2-1; D assignment may be TRBD1 or TRBD2 (5 bases each). Trimming left V 4 bases short and J 8 bases short, with 15 bases between. Germline CDR1 ENHRY, CDR2 SYGVKD. The CDR3 is made up of 14 amino acids. CDR3 nucleotide sequence: TGTGCCATCAGTGTGGCCAACGGGGCCGATGAGCAGTTCTTC. Translated, it gives CAISVANGADEQFF.

The chain couples TRBV7-2 to TRBJ2-3; D call uncertain. The CDR3 runs 14 residues. In germline, CDR1 is SGHTA, CDR2 FQGNSA. V shed 0 bases and J shed 8 bases, with 12 bases lying between them. The CDR3 protein is CASSLAFVRGTQYF. CDR3 in DNA: TGTGCCAGCAGCTTAGCTTTCGTCCGAGGTACGCAGTATTTT.

The genes are TRBV11-3 and TRBJ1-3, with TRBD1 identical over 12 bases. Unmatched junction bases numbered 6, after V lost 5 bases and J lost 4 bases. The CDR3 extends over 16 amino acids. CDR1 is SGHNT and CDR2 is YENEEA in the germline V gene. CDR3 in amino acids: CASSTGQGAGGNTIYF. The CDR3, as DNA: TGTGCCAGCAGCACGGGACAGGGGGCTGGAGGAAACACCATATATTTT.

The V and J genes are TRBV4-1 and TRBJ2-7, with D perhaps given as TRBD1 or TRBD2 (5 bases each). V shed 0 bases and J shed 2 bases, with 11 bases lying between them. This CDR3 spans 15 amino acids. The V gene's germline CDR1 is MGHRA and CDR2 YSYEKL. The CDR3 loop is CASSQESGAPYEQYF. The CDR3 DNA reads TGCGCCAGCAGCCAAGAATCCGGGGCGCCCTACGAGCAGTACTTC.

This sequence joins TRBV28 and TRBJ2-3; TRBD1 matches 7 bases. Trimming cost V 6 bases and J 1 base; bases outside gene matches: 7. The CDR3 is 15 residues long. Germline CDR1 and CDR2: MDHEN and SYDVKM. The CDR3 loop reads CASSPPGQGTDTQYF. CDR3 sequence (DNA): TGTGCCAGCAGCCCCCCCGGACAGGGCACAGATACGCAGTATTTT.

This chain links TRBV5-6 with TRBJ1-4, with D possibly matching TRBD1 (5 bases). Germline V gene data show CDR1 as SGHDT and CDR2 as YYEEEE. V was shortened by 0 bases and J by 0 bases, with 12 bases between the two germline ends. This CDR3 is 17 amino acids long. CDR3 protein: CASSLGDSAATNEKLFF. DNA of the CDR3: TGTGCCAGCAGCTTGGGAGACAGTGCCGCAACTAATGAAAAACTGTTTTTT.

The V call is TRBV5-6, the J call TRBJ2-3; a possible D gene is TRBD2 (6 bases). Trimming removed 2 bases at V and 0 bases at J, with 10 bases between. The CDR3 is made up of 15 amino acids. Germline lookup yields CDR1 SGHDT and CDR2 YYEEEE. CDR3 in DNA: TGTGCCAGCAGCTTTAGCGGATATAGCACAGATACGCAGTATTTT. Amino acids: CASSFSGYSTDTQYF.

This chain uses TRBV19 with TRBJ2-1, with 15 bases matching TRBD2. The CDR3 is 14 residues long. The germline gives CDR1 LNHDA, CDR2 SQIVND (reference sequence). With V trimmed by 8 bases and J by 7 bases, 3 bases remained unmatched. The CDR3 sequence is CASGGTSGRNEQFF. The CDR3 nucleotides read TGTGCCAGTGGGGGGACTAGCGGGAGGAATGAGCAGTTCTTC.

This clone was detected once. The chain is built from TRBV6-5 and TRBJ1-1; D unclear. CDR1 and CDR2 (germline): MNHEY, SVGAGI. Trimming removed 0 bases from V and 4 bases from J, with 3 bases in between. The CDR3 has 12 amino acids. CDR3 protein: CASSYSSTEAFF. In DNA, the CDR3 is TGTGCCAGCAGTTACTCGAGCACTGAAGCTTTCTTT.

This chain connects TRBV4-2 to TRBJ1-3; no clear D gene. Germline values: CDR1 LGHNA, CDR2 YNFKEQ. V lost 0 bases to trimming and J lost 1 base, with 10 bases between them. This CDR3 region has 16 residues. In DNA form, the CDR3 reads TGTGCCAGCAGCCAAGATCCGGGAGGGTCTGGAAACACCATATATTTT. This encodes CASSQDPGGSGNTIYF.

The gene calls are TRBV4-3 and TRBJ2-7; 8 positions agree with TRBD1. Trimming took 5 bases from V and 5 from J; bases not matched to a gene: 8. CDR3 length: 14 amino acids. Germline V CDR1 and CDR2: LGHNA, YSLEER. The CDR3 nucleotides read TGCGCCAGCAGCACTCAACAGGGGGTGGACGAGCAGTACTTC. This encodes CASSTQQGVDEQYF.

V usage is TRBV27 and J usage is TRBJ2-7; D is possibly TRBD1 (6 bases). CDR1 and CDR2 from the germline V gene are MNHEY and SMNVEV (reference sequence). The CDR3 is made up of 13 amino acids. V was shortened by 6 bases and J by 3 bases, with 12 bases between the two germline ends. The CDR3 sequence: CASSLGQYYEQYF. The CDR3 DNA is TGTGCCAGCAGCCTTGGACAGTACTACGAGCAGTACTTC.

This clone was recorded only once. V is TRBV18 and J is TRBJ1-5; possibly TRBD1 for D (6 bases). V dropped 3 bases and J dropped 4 bases, with 16 bases sitting between them. In germline, CDR1 is KGHSH, CDR2 LQKENI. CDR3 length equals 16 residues. CDR3 in amino acids: CASSPSRQDSNQPQHF. The CDR3 nucleotides are TGTGCCAGCTCACCTTCCCGACAGGACTCTAATCAGCCCCAGCATTTT.

The rearrangement links TRBV19 to TRBJ2-2, with TRBD1 identical over 9 bases. The CDR3 runs to 15 residues. Looked up from germline, CDR1 is LNHDA and CDR2 is SQIVND (reference sequence). V was clipped by 5 bases and J by 7 bases; unmatched bases: 8. CDR3 region: CASSWTGVRSGELFF. The CDR3 DNA reads as TGTGCCAGTAGTTGGACAGGGGTACGTAGCGGGGAGCTGTTTTTT.

This clone came up once. The gene calls are TRBV11-2 and TRBJ2-1; possibly TRBD2 for D (6 bases). The germline V and J ends were trimmed by 5 bases and 0 bases, with 11 bases remaining between them. The V gene's germline CDR1 is SGHAT and CDR2 FQNNGV. This CDR3 has 15 residues. The CDR3 DNA reads TGTGCCAGCAGCCTAGCGTATAGCTCCTACAATGAGCAGTTCTTC. This gives the protein CASSLAYSSYNEQFF. The full variable domain, its missing parts supplied by reference TRBV11-2 and TRBJ2-1, is EAGVAQSPRYKIIEKRQSVAFWCNPISGHATLYWYQQILGQGPKLLIQFQNNGVVDDSQLPKDRFSAERLKGVDSTLKIQPAKLEDSAVYLCASSLAYSSYNEQFFGPGTRLTVL.

The CDR3: CATMGTSRGWGNEQFF. CDR3 nucleotides: TGTGCCACAATGGGAACCAGCAGGGGATGGGGCAATGAGCAGTTCTTC. The chain couples TRBV15 to TRBJ2-1; D might be TRBD1 (6 bases). Trimming removed 9 bases from V and 6 bases from J, with 24 bases in between. CDR3 length equals 16 residues. CDR1 is LNHNV, CDR2 YYDKDF, per germline (reference sequence). Complete variable domain (other parts from reference TRBV15 and TRBJ2-1): DAMVIQNPRYQVTQFGKPVTLSCSQTLNHNVMYWYQQKSSQAPKLLFHYYDKDFNNEADTPDNFQSRRPNTSFCFLDIRSPGLGDTAMYLCATMGTSRGWGNEQFFGPGTRLTVL.

The chain is built from TRBV5-1 and TRBJ2-1; D uncertain. CDR1 is SGHRS and CDR2 is YFSETQ in the germline V gene. Between the trimmed V and J ends, which lost 1 base and 6 bases, there was a span of 14 bases. CDR3 size: 15 residues. The DNA for the CDR3 is TGCGCCAGCAGCTTGTCATCCGGAATTCTCAATGAGCAGTTCTTC. Its protein product is CASSLSSGILNEQFF.